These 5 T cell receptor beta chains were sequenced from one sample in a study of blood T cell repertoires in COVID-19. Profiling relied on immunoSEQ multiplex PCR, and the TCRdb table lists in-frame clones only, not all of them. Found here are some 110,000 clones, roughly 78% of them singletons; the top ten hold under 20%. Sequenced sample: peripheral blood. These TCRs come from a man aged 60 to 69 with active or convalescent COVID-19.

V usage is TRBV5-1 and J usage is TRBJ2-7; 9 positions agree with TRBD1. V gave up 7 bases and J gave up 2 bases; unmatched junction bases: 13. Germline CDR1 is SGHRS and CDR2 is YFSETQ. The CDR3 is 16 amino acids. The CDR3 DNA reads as TGCGCCAGCTCCGGGACAGGGTTAGCGCGGCCCTACGAGCAGTACTTC. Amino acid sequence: CASSGTGLARPYEQYF. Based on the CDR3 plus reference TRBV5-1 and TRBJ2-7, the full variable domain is KAGVTQTPRYLIKTRGQQVTLSCSPISGHRSVSWYQQTPGQGLQFLFEYFSETQRNKGNFPGRFSGRQFSNSRSEMNVSTLELGDSALYLCASSGTGLARPYEQYFGPGTRLTVT.

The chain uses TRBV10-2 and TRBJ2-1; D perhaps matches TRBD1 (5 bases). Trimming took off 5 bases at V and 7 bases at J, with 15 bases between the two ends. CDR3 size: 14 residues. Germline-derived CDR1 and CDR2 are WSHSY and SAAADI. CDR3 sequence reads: CASSSLSRANEQFF. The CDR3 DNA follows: TGCGCCAGCAGTAGTCTTTCCAGGGCAAATGAGCAGTTCTTC.

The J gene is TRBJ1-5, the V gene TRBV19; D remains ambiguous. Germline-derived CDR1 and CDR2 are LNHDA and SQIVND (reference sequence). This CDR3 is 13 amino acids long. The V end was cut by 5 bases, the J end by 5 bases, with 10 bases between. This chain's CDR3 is CASSSQRDQPQHF. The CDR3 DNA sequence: TGTGCCAGTAGTTCGCAGAGGGATCAGCCCCAGCATTTT.

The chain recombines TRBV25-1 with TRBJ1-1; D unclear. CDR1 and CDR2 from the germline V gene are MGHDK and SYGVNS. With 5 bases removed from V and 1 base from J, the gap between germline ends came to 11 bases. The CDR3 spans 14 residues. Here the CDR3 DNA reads TGTGCCAGCAGTCACAGCCCCTCGAACACTGAAGCTTTCTTT. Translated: CASSHSPSNTEAFF.

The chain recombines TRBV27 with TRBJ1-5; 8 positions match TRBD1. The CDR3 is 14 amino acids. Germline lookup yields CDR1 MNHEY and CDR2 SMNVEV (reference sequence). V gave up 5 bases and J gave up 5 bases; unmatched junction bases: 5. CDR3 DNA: TGTGCCAGCAGTGGGCGACAGGGGCATCAGCCCCAGCATTTT. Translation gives CASSGRQGHQPQHF.